The subject of this entry is one T cell receptor (beta chain). This clonotype came up a few times. The target of this receptor is not known. No base-level quality is on record; no much larger clone is a single base apart. This specimen comes from a study of T cells in Graves' hyperthyroidism and ophthalmopathy (dated by TCRdb to between 2019 and 2020). With respect to the entire study: Peripheral blood was collected at initial diagnosis, before any treatment. TCR V-J signatures able to tell the groups apart were searched for in a discovery cohort of 90 to 100 patients, of whom 40 to 45 had Graves' ophthalmopathy and around 57 had stable Graves' hyperthyroidism. TCR Vbeta CDR3 sequencing of approximately 140 peripheral blood samples (roughly 43 ophthalmopathy, around 80 hyperthyroidism and about 17 progressor patients) is reported in the paper. The approximately 100 discovery patients were randomly divided into training and test sets at a 7:3 ratio. Thyroid tissue and blood T-cell repertoires from about six Graves' hyperthyroidism patients were also compared in the study. Prospective prediction of ophthalmopathy was tested in an independent validation cohort of under 20 hyperthyroidism patients and 17 patients who later progressed to ophthalmopathy. Once sampling was done, hyperthyroidism patients were given methimazole at a starting dose of 30 mg daily, whereas ophthalmopathy patients were given high-dose intravenous methylprednisolone.

The paper as a whole reports these results and caveats: A 13 V-J signature model separated ophthalmopathy from stable hyperthyroidism, with approximately 87% sensitivity and just under 84% specificity in cross-validation and 80%/75% in testing. Sample size was not statistically predetermined, and blinding of investigators to group allocation was not performed. Most expanded thyroid clonotypes (frequency above 0.001) were also detected in blood, a finding suggesting that blood repertoires may reflect thyroid immune responses. During validation, the model predicted progression to ophthalmopathy a median of around six months ahead of onset, with just under 71% sensitivity and 72% to 80% specificity.

V is cut back by 4 bases and J by 7 bases, with 2 bases in the junction unmatched. The CDR3 contains 12 residues, cysteine and phenylalanine counted. The CDR3 DNA has 36 bases and is translated from base 1. In the germline V gene, CDR1 corresponds to MNHNS and CDR2 to SASEGT. Ophthalmopathy patients had moderately to severely active disease, Clinical Activity Score of at least 3, NOSPECS grade of at least 4, and duration under 3 months. Patients with uncontrolled infections, other autoimmune diseases, pregnancy or lactation were excluded. Clinical symptoms, serum thyroxine and TRAb, thyroid ultrasound, and orbital computed tomography formed the basis for the diagnoses. Ficoll-Paque density gradient centrifugation was used to isolate PBMCs from around 10 ml of fresh peripheral blood. Trizol reagent was used to extract total RNA, and RNA quality was then checked on an Agilent 2100 Bioanalyzer. The TCR beta CDR3 regions were amplified from RNA transcripts. A first-round RT-PCR of the TCR CDR3 used the HTBI primer set with the Qiagen OneStep RT-PCR kit. The libraries were constructed in a second round of multiplex PCR and then size-selected and purified. The libraries were sequenced on an Illumina HiSeq2000 using paired-end 100 bp reads. From the authors' description of their analysis: SOAPnuke was used to process the raw data, throwing out any read that contained adapters or uncalled bases, had a mean Phred below 15, or lacked an exact constant-primer or identifier match. COPE v1.2.5 was used to merge the high-quality paired reads, and each unique nucleotide sequence was defined as a clonotype. MiTCR v1.1 was used to align clonotypes to the IMGT TRBV, TRBD and TRBJ reference segments. The analysis included only V-J combinations with a frequency above 0.0001, which together covered around 99% of the repertoires. A TCS score was defined as the ratio of F50 (clonal expansion) to E x V (chaos), with BLOSUM62-based TCRdist applied between CDR3 peptides within each V-J. Welch's t-statistics and random forest reduced just over 500 V-J features to around 14, which were used in a naive Bayes classifier (R e1071). TCRdb applied fastp at Q25 and MiXCR to the public reads, then kept only in-frame beta chains. Every entry covers one CDR3 protein and lists the most common genes and DNA from its rows. What appears here as the V and J calls and clone size reflects TCRdb's work, not the paper's. The sample table lists about half a million distinct CDR3 sequences, about 16% of them with a count of one. In total, the top ten clones hold roughly 29% of the sample.

The sequence was obtained from a woman aged 30 to 39 with Graves' ophthalmopathy. The sample comprised blood. This sequence uses TRBV6-1 and TRBJ2-3; TRBD2 matches 7 bases in the middle. In nucleotide form, the sequence is TGTGCCAGCAGTGGGGGGGGACATACGCAGTATTTT. This gives the protein CASSGGGHTQYF.